Listed here are 9 T cell receptor beta chains from one sample, sequenced in a study of tissue T cells after allogeneic stem cell transplantation. Documented time point: mouse harvest day 14 after allogeneic transplant. The graft held 10^6 splenic CD5+ T cells and 10^7 T-cell-depleted bone marrow cells. Measured with immunoSEQ multiplex PCR; TCRdb has only the in-frame clones, and not every one. The sample has about 990 clones, around 50% seen once. Material for sequencing was spleen. These receptors came from a female BALB/c mouse given C57BL/6 T cells with graft-versus-host disease after an allogeneic hematopoietic cell transplant.

Notes on this clone: Here the gene names and germline are mouse. Read coverage stops 1 residue before the CDR3 terminus; the germline J gene supplies the remainder. The rearrangement links TRBV26 to TRBJ2-5; 11 nucleotides align to TRBD2. In germline, CDR1 is KGHPV, CDR2 FQNQEV (reference sequence). Losses at the gene ends were 4 bases for V and 6 bases for J; bases not matched to a gene: 9. This CDR3 region has 16 residues. The sequenced CDR3 bases are TGTGCCAGCAGTCCTTCACTGGGGGGGCGCCTGGACACCCAGTAC. This translates into CASSPSLGGRLDTQY. The entire CDR3 reads CASSPSLGGRLDTQYF.

As regards this clone: The listed genes are named as in mouse. The read gets to within 1 residue of the CDR3 end, and the germline J gene fills in the rest. This sequence joins TRBV1 and TRBJ2-7; 10 bases are a match to TRBD2. CDR1 is NSQYPW, CDR2 LRSPGD, per germline (reference sequence). This CDR3 region has 13 residues. Trimming cost V 6 bases and J 6 bases; bases outside gene matches: 5. Partial CDR3 DNA: TGCACCTGCAGGGAGACTGGGGGGTTTGAACAGTAC. Encoded protein: CTCRETGGFEQY. The entire CDR3 sequence reads CTCRETGGFEQYF.

About this clone itself: The listed genes are named as in mouse. The read terminates 1 residue ahead of where the CDR3 ends, so the germline J gene completes it. The rearrangement uses TRBV4 and TRBJ2-4, with 14 positions matching TRBD2. The ends lost 4 bases at V and 3 bases at J; junction bases unmatched: 3. CDR3 length: 16 residues. CDR1 is LGHDT and CDR2 is YNNKQL in the germline V gene (reference sequence). CDR3 DNA (partial): TGTGCCAGCAGCTGGGGACTGGGGGGGCGCCAAAACACCTTGTAC. Its protein is CASSWGLGGRQNTLY. The CDR3 as a whole reads CASSWGLGGRQNTLYF.

By sample fraction, this clone is large. Germline and genes: mouse. The read comes to an end 1 residue before the CDR3 does, leaving the germline J gene to fill in the end. The chain has TRBV19 and TRBJ1-5; D gene unclear. This CDR3 contains 12 residues. The germline V and J ends were trimmed by 0 bases and 7 bases, with 5 bases remaining between them. CDR1 is FNHDT, CDR2 SITEND, per germline (reference sequence). The CDR3 protein is CASSIGPQAPLF. The DNA read from the CDR3 is TGTGCCAGCAGTATAGGGCCGCAGGCTCCGCTT.

In the case of this clone: Mouse gene names and germline throughout. The read finishes 1 residue shy of the CDR3 end, and the germline J gene is used to complete it. The chain has TRBV4 and TRBJ2-7; D remains ambiguous. Germline CDR1 reads LGHDT; CDR2 reads YNNKQL (reference sequence). The CDR3 has 12 amino acids. V was cut by 6 bases and J by 4 bases, with 10 bases left in between. The CDR3 protein is CASSIGNYEQYF. Partial CDR3 DNA: TGTGCCAGCAGTATAGGCAATTATGAACAGTAC.

This clone occurred a few times. Mouse germline and gene names are used. The DNA ends 1 residue before the CDR3 does, and the rest of the CDR3 is filled in from the germline J gene. The gene calls are TRBV14 and TRBJ2-7, with TRBD2 matching 11 bases. The CDR3 contains 14 residues. The germline CDR1 and CDR2 sequences are SGHDT and FRDEAV. V lost 4 bases to trimming and J lost 1 base; unmatched junction nucleotides: 1. Here the CDR3 reads CASSRLGGSYEQYF. The CDR3 bases that were read are TGTGCCAGCAGTCGACTGGGGGGGTCCTATGAACAGTAC.

About this clone: The gene names given are mouse names. The DNA ends 1 residue before the CDR3 does, and the rest of the CDR3 is filled in from the germline J gene. The chain is built from TRBV2 and TRBJ2-4, with D unresolved. CDR1 and CDR2 (germline): LGHNA, YSYQKL. Trimming removed 1 base from V and 6 bases from J, with 5 bases in between. This CDR3 is built from 12 residues. The CDR3 is CASSQAPNTLYF. CDR3 DNA, as far as it was read: TGTGCCAGCAGCCAAGCCCCTAACACCTTGTAC.

Points on this clone: Genes and germline are mouse. The chain's CDR3 is CASSQSEGNANSDYTF. Partial CDR3 DNA: TGTGCTAGCAGTCAATCGGAGGGCAATGCAAACTCCGACTACACC. The genes are TRBV21 and TRBJ1-2; no firm D call. The read terminates 1 residue before the CDR3 end, so the remaining end is supplied by the germline J gene. Being an ORF, TRBV21 has a function that is uncertain. V lost 0 bases to trimming and J lost 0 bases, with 11 bases between them. This CDR3 spans 16 amino acids.

Comments on this clone: Gene names refer to mouse genes. CDR3 DNA, as far as it was read: TGTGCTACCGGTTCGAGACTGGGCGGTTCTGCTGAGCAGTTC. Residues: CATGSRLGGSAEQF. The CDR3, in full, reads CATGSRLGGSAEQFF. J is TRBJ2-1 and V is TRBV13-2; 7 bases are shared with TRBD2. The read ends 1 residue early relative to the CDR3; the germline J gene fills the gap. The CDR3 is 15 amino acids. Germline CDR1 is NNHNN and CDR2 is SYGAGS (reference sequence).